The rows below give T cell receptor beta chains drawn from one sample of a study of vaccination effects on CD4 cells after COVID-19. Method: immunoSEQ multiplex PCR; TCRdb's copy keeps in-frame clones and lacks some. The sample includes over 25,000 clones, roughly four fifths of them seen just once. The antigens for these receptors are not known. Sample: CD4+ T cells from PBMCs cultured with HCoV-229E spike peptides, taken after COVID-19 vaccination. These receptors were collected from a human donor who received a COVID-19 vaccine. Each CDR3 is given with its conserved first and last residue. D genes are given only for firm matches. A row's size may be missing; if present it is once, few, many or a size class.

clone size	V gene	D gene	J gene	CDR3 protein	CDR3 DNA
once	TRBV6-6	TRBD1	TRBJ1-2	CASSRRDRSVLYGYTF	TGTGCCAGCAGTCGGAGGGACAGATCCGTGCTCTATGGCTACACCTTC
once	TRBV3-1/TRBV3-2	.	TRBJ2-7	CASSLEGVYEQYF	TGTGCCAGCAGCCTAGAAGGGGTATACGAGCAGTACTTC
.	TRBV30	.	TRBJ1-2	CAWSVRNGYTF	TGTGCCTGGAGTGTACGGAATGGCTACACCTTC
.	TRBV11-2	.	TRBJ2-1	CASSLEFNEQFF	TGTGCCAGCAGCTTAGAGTTCAATGAGCAGTTCTTC
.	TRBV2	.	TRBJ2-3	CASSEARGTDTQYF	TGTGCCAGCAGTGAAGCGAGGGGCACAGATACGCAGTATTTT
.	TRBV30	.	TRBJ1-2	CAWSIGISNYGYTF	TGTGCCTGGAGTATTGGGATTTCTAACTATGGCTACACCTTC
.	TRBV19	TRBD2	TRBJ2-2	CASGTSGGTGELFF	TGTGCCAGTGGGACTAGCGGGGGCACCGGGGAGCTGTTTTTT
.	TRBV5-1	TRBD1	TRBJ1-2	CASSLGQGAHYGYTF	TGCGCCAGCAGCTTGGGACAGGGGGCGCACTATGGCTACACCTTC
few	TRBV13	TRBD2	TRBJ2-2	CASSLGSFGSSGSRGTGELFF	TGTGCCAGCAGCTTAGGCTCTTTTGGTTCTAGCGGGAGTCGGGGCACCGGGGAGCTGTTTTTT
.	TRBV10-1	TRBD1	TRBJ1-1	CASSGTGRTEAFF	TGCGCCAGCAGTGGGACAGGGCGAACTGAAGCTTTCTTT
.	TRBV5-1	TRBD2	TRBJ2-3	CASSPLAGGSTDTQYF	TGCGCCAGCAGCCCCTTAGCGGGGGGGAGCACAGATACGCAGTATTTT
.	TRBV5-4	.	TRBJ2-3	CASSLNPGALSTDTQYF	TGTGCCAGCAGCTTGAACCCCGGGGCCCTAAGCACAGATACGCAGTATTTT
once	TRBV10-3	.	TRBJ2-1	CAIRVGAENEQFF	TGTGCCATCAGGGTGGGGGCGGAAAATGAGCAGTTCTTC
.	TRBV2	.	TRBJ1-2	CASRGGGDGYTF	TGTGCCAGCAGGGGGGGAGGCGATGGCTACACCTTC
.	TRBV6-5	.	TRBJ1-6	CASSTAQGNSPLHF	TGTGCCAGCAGTACAGCCCAGGGGAATTCACCCCTCCACTTT
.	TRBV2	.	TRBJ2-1	CASSELQGNYNEQFF	TGTGCCAGCAGTGAACTCCAGGGGAATTACAATGAGCAGTTCTTC
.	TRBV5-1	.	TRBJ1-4	CASRWDLATNEKLFF	TGCGCCAGCAGGTGGGACCTTGCAACTAATGAAAAACTGTTTTTT
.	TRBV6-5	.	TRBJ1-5	CASRQNSNQPQHF	TGTGCCAGCAGACAGAATAGCAATCAGCCCCAGCATTTT
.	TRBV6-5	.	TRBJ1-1	CANSYSGSAHAFF	TGTGCCAACAGTTACAGTGGGTCAGCCCACGCTTTCTTT
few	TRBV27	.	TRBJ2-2	CASSFQGGTGELFF	TGTGCCAGCAGTTTTCAGGGGGGCACCGGGGAGCTGTTTTTT
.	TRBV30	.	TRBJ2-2	CAWSRGSDTGELFF	TGTGCCTGGAGCCGGGGATCGGACACCGGGGAGCTGTTTTTT
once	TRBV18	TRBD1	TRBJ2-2	CASSPLPGNRGQTGELFF	TGTGCCAGCTCACCCCTCCCGGGCAACAGGGGGCAGACCGGGGAGCTGTTTTTT
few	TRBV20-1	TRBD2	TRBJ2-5	CSASALLAGNQETQYF	TGCAGTGCTAGTGCCCTACTAGCGGGTAACCAAGAGACCCAGTACTTC
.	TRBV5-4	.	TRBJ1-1	CASSFGGLRTEAFF	TGTGCCAGCAGCTTCGGGGGGCTTCGCACTGAAGCTTTCTTT
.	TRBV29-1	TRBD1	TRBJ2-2	CSGLLSGTASTGELFF	TGCAGCGGGCTTCTCTCCGGGACAGCGTCCACCGGGGAGCTGTTTTTT
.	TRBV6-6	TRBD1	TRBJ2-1	CASSRTFGSGGRGSYNEQFF	TGTGCCAGCAGTCGAACTTTTGGCTCAGGGGGTCGTGGCTCCTACAATGAGCAGTTCTTC
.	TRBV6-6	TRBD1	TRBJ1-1	CASSLQGTAEAFF	TGTGCCAGCAGTCTACAGGGGACCGCTGAAGCTTTCTTT
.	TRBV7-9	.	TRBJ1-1	CASSPEWGRGYTEAFF	TGTGCCAGCAGCCCCGAATGGGGGAGGGGGTACACTGAAGCTTTCTTT
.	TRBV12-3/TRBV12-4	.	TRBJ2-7	CASSTNPLGEQYF	TGTGCCAGCAGCACTAACCCTCTTGGGGAGCAGTACTTC
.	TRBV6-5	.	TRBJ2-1	CAISAADSYNEQFF	TGTGCCATCTCAGCGGCAGACTCCTACAATGAGCAGTTCTTC
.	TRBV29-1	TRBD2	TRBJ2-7	CSVEKAGDLAYEQYF	TGCAGCGTTGAAAAAGCGGGGGACTTAGCCTACGAGCAGTACTTC
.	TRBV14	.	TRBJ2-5	CASSHRGQIPETQYF	TGTGCCAGCAGCCATCGCGGGCAAATCCCAGAGACCCAGTACTTC
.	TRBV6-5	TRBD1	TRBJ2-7	CASGRTGPTYEQYF	TGTGCCAGCGGAAGGACAGGTCCCACCTACGAGCAGTACTTC
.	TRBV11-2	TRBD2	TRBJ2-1	CASSLDAAGGPGEQFF	TGTGCCAGCAGCTTAGACGCAGCGGGGGGGCCAGGGGAGCAGTTCTTC
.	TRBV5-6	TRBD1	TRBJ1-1	CASSLARTGGSNTEAFF	TGTGCCAGCAGCTTGGCTCGGACAGGGGGCTCGAACACTGAAGCTTTCTTT
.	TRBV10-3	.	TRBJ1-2	CAISPNRDDAAYGYTF	TGTGCCATCAGTCCGAACCGGGACGACGCCGCCTATGGCTACACCTTC
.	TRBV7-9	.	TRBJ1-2	CASSHAGVPMEGYTF	TGTGCCAGCAGCCACGCGGGCGTCCCCATGGAGGGCTACACCTTC
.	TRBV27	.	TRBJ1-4	CASRLTPPGEKLFF	TGTGCCAGCAGGCTGACCCCGCCGGGTGAAAAACTGTTTTTT
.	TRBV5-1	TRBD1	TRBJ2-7	CASSAGTGVGEQYF	TGCGCCAGCAGCGCGGGGACAGGGGTTGGGGAGCAGTACTTC
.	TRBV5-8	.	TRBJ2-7	CASSLAGGSIYYEQYF	TGTGCCAGCAGCTTGGCGGGGGGCTCCATTTACTACGAGCAGTACTTC
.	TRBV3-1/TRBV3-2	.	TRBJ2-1	CASSPRQGGRNEQFF	TGTGCCAGCAGCCCCCGACAGGGAGGGCGCAATGAGCAGTTCTTC
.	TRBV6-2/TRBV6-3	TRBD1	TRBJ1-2	CASSLAQGADGYTF	TGTGCCAGCAGTTTAGCCCAGGGGGCGGATGGCTACACCTTC